The 27 T cell receptor beta chains below all came from one sample that was sequenced in a study of CD8 T cells in ankylosing spondylitis. Each CDR3 protein gets one entry after TCRdb re-called the 5' RACE reads with MiXCR. The profile shows 340,000 or so distinct CDR3 sequences, roughly 14% of them singletons. The sample consisted of blood, either unsorted or a sorted T cell fraction (not recorded which). The receptors shown here come from a male donor with ankylosing spondylitis or in good health (not recorded which).

The count of this clonotype is one. The chain has TRBV5-1 and TRBJ2-7; TRBD1 might be the D (6 bases). The CDR3 consists of 11 residues. The ends were cut back, 4 bases at V and 7 bases at J, with 9 bases in the middle. Germline V gives CDR1 SGHRS, CDR2 YFSETQ. CDR3 sequence (DNA): TGCGCCAGCAGCGCCCAGGGGGAGCAGTACTTC. Its translation: CASSAQGEQYF. Combining the CDR3 with reference TRBV5-1 and TRBJ2-7 gives the whole variable domain KAGVTQTPRYLIKTRGQQVTLSCSPISGHRSVSWYQQTPGQGLQFLFEYFSETQRNKGNFPGRFSGRQFSNSRSEMNVSTLELGDSALYLCASSAQGEQYFGPGTRLTVT.

This clonotype came up many times. One end of the junction fails to match germline, which may point to a read error. V gene TRBV10-3 combines with J gene TRBJ1-1; 8 positions agree with TRBD1. Germline values: CDR1 ENHRY, CDR2 SYGVKD. CDR3 length: 16 amino acids. CDR3 amino acids: CAISEGQGRGNSEAFF. In DNA form, the CDR3 reads TGTGCCATCAGTGAGGGACAGGGCCGAGGGAACTCTGAAGCTTTCTTT.

V and J are TRBV7-9 and TRBJ2-1, with 8 bases lining up with TRBD2. The CDR3 runs to 16 residues. CDR1 and CDR2 from the germline V gene are SEHNR and FQNEAQ (reference sequence). The trim removed 1 base at V and 2 bases at J, leaving 4 bases unmatched. The CDR3 is CASSLGGGRTYNEQFF. The CDR3 region has the DNA TGTGCCAGCAGCTTAGGGGGCGGGAGGACCTACAATGAGCAGTTCTTC.

The chain employs TRBV4-1 and TRBJ2-3; 9 nucleotides align to TRBD1. From germline, CDR1 is MGHRA and CDR2 YSYEKL. The J segment lost 4 bases and the V segment lost 3 bases, leaving 2 bases of the junction unmatched. The CDR3 extends over 14 amino acids. The CDR3 sequence is CASSHGQGSDTQYF. DNA of the CDR3: TGCGCCAGCAGCCACGGACAGGGGTCAGATACGCAGTATTTT.

This clonotype has a count of ten or more. This chain links TRBV12-3 or TRBV12-4 with TRBJ1-6; 7 bases map to TRBD1. V was clipped by 3 bases and J by 10 bases; unmatched bases: 6. The CDR3 runs to 14 residues. The CDR3 region is CASSFRAGGSPLHF. CDR3 in DNA: TGTGCCAGCAGTTTCCGGGCAGGGGGATCACCCCTCCACTTT.

The V and J genes are TRBV5-1 and TRBJ2-7, with TRBD1 identical over 9 bases. The junction had 7 bases not matched to a gene; V was cut back by 5 bases and J by 7 bases. The CDR3 is made up of 13 amino acids. Germline V gene data show CDR1 as SGHRS and CDR2 as YFSETQ. The CDR3 protein is CASSAQGAEEQYF. CDR3 DNA: TGCGCCAGCAGTGCACAGGGGGCTGAGGAGCAGTACTTC.

The chain links TRBV11-3 to TRBJ1-1; D possibly corresponds to TRBD1 (6 bases). Trimming removed 3 bases at V and 6 bases at J, with 20 bases between. Germline-derived CDR1 and CDR2 are SGHNT and YENEEA. The CDR3 sequence is 16 residues long. CDR3 protein: CASSLEMGRGVSEAFF. The CDR3 bases are TGTGCCAGCAGCTTGGAAATGGGCAGGGGCGTCTCTGAAGCTTTCTTT.

This clonotype was recorded a few times. The chain is built from TRBV5-1 and TRBJ2-1, with D perhaps TRBD1 or TRBD2 (5 bases each). From germline, CDR1 is SGHRS and CDR2 YFSETQ. Deletions cut 0 bases from V and 9 bases from J, with 16 bases between. This CDR3 comprises 15 residues. CDR3 in DNA: TGCGCCAGCAGCTTGGGGCCGGGACGAGGCGGTGAGCAGTTCTTC. Its protein is CASSLGPGRGGEQFF.

The chain employs TRBV7-8 and TRBJ2-4; 12 positions agree with TRBD2. Trimming took 1 base from V and 0 from J; bases not matched to a gene: 4. CDR3 length: 18 amino acids. Germline V CDR1 and CDR2: SGHVS, FQNEAQ. Here the CDR3 DNA reads TGTGCCAGCAGCTTAGGACTAGCGGGGGCACTAGCCAAAAACATTCAGTACTTC. Encoded protein: CASSLGLAGALAKNIQYF.

The chain couples TRBV19 to TRBJ2-7; D is uncertain. The germline V gene has CDR1 LNHDA and CDR2 SQIVND (reference sequence). This CDR3 is built from 13 residues. Deletions cut 4 bases from V and 2 bases from J, with 9 bases between. CDR3 DNA sequence: TGTGCCAGTAGTACCGGGCCGACCTACGAGCAGTACTTC. Amino acids: CASSTGPTYEQYF. The full variable domain, its missing parts supplied by reference TRBV19 and TRBJ2-7, is DGGITQSPKYLFRKEGQNVTLSCEQNLNHDAMYWYRQDPGQGLRLIYYSQIVNDFQKGDIAEGYSVSREKKESFPLTVTSAQKNPTAFYLCASSTGPTYEQYFGPGTRLTVT.

In its sample, this clonotype was seen a few times. The chain uses TRBV30 and TRBJ2-1, with unresolved D. Germline assignment: CDR1 GTSNPN and CDR2 SVGIG (reference sequence). The CDR3 is 12 amino acids. V lost 2 bases and J 9 bases, leaving 11 bases between the germline ends. CDR3 coding DNA: TGTGCCTGGAGTCCCCGAAAGGGTGAGCAGTTCTTC. Its protein product is CAWSPRKGEQFF. The whole variable domain, remainder taken from reference TRBV30 and TRBJ2-1, is SQTIHQWPATLVQPVGSPLSLECTVEGTSNPNLYWYRQAAGRGLQLLFYSVGIGQISSEVPQNLSASRPQDRQFILSSKKLLLSDSGFYLCAWSPRKGEQFFGPGTRLTVL.

This clonotype occurred a few times. This chain links TRBV5-1 with TRBJ2-3, with 9 bases that match TRBD2. After removal of 4 bases from V and 0 bases from J, the junction contained 6 bases not matched to a gene. Germline CDR1 is SGHRS and CDR2 is YFSETQ. The CDR3 runs 16 residues. The CDR3 spells CASSLGTSSSTDTQYF. In nucleotides, the CDR3 is TGCGCCAGCAGCCTAGGGACTAGCTCAAGCACAGATACGCAGTATTTT.

J is TRBJ1-3 and V is TRBV20-1; no clear D gene. Trimming took 2 bases from V and 2 from J, leaving 10 bases between them. Germline V gene data show CDR1 as DFQATT and CDR2 as SNEGSKA (reference sequence). This CDR3 is 14 amino acids long. CDR3 sequence reads: CSARTANPGNTIYF. DNA of the CDR3: TGCAGTGCTAGAACAGCCAATCCTGGAAACACCATATATTTT.

There are a few counts of this clonotype. The chain couples TRBV24-1 to TRBJ2-3; a weak D match, TRBD2 (7 bases). Germline CDR1 reads KGHDR; CDR2 reads SFDVKD. This CDR3 is built from 14 residues. The germline V and J ends were trimmed by 6 bases and 4 bases, with 13 bases remaining between them. CDR3 DNA: TGTGCCACCAGTTGGGGGGGCCCCTCAGATACGCAGTATTTT. This encodes CATSWGGPSDTQYF.

The CDR3 region has the DNA TGTGCCAGCAGATCTACAGGGGGCGCTGGCCACAACTATGGCTACACCTTC. Translating gives CASRSTGGAGHNYGYTF. This sequence joins TRBV6-1 and TRBJ1-2; 9 bases align to TRBD1. The CDR3 extends over 17 amino acids. The V and J ends lost 6 bases and 2 bases, in that order; junction bases with no gene match: 13. CDR1 is MNHNS, CDR2 SASEGT, per germline.

The chain recombines TRBV5-5 with TRBJ1-5, with TRBD1 as a possible D gene (5 bases). The CDR3 runs to 14 residues. V was trimmed by 4 bases and J by 1 base, leaving 9 bases between them. The germline V gene has CDR1 SGHKS and CDR2 YYEKEE (reference sequence). This CDR3 reads CASSDRDSNQPQHF. CDR3 DNA: TGTGCCAGCAGCGACCGGGACAGCAATCAGCCCCAGCATTTT.

The V and J genes are TRBV5-1 and TRBJ2-1; perhaps TRBD1 as D (5 bases). V dropped 0 bases and J dropped 6 bases, with 10 bases sitting between them. Looked up from germline, CDR1 is SGHRS and CDR2 is YFSETQ. The CDR3 has 14 amino acids. The CDR3 region has the DNA TGCGCCAGCAGCTTGGGACCAGGGTCCAATGAGCAGTTCTTC. It translates to CASSLGPGSNEQFF.

In this sample, this clonotype turned up many times. The chain uses TRBV12-3 or TRBV12-4 and TRBJ2-7, with D perhaps matching TRBD2 (5 bases). This CDR3 is built from 13 residues. V was shortened by 5 bases and J by 2 bases, with 10 bases between the two germline ends. The chain's CDR3 is CASSLRGPYEQYF. The CDR3 DNA is TGTGCCAGCAGTCTCCGGGGTCCCTACGAGCAGTACTTC.

This clonotype was recorded a few times. The genes are TRBV4-2 and TRBJ2-1; tentatively, D is TRBD2 (6 bases). Germline V CDR1 and CDR2: LGHNA, YNFKEQ. The CDR3 sequence is 15 residues long. Trimming pared 4 bases from V and 4 bases from J, leaving 14 bases between. The CDR3 is CASSPWGGDYNEQFF. The CDR3 DNA follows: TGTGCCAGCAGCCCCTGGGGCGGGGATTACAATGAGCAGTTCTTC.

This clonotype was observed a handful of times. CDR3: CAWREGYNEQFF. As DNA, the CDR3 is TGTGCCTGGAGGGAGGGTTACAATGAGCAGTTCTTC. V and J are TRBV30 and TRBJ2-1; tentatively, D is TRBD2 (6 bases). Trimming shortened V by 3 bases and J by 4 bases, and 7 bases separated the two germline ends. Germline assignment: CDR1 GTSNPN and CDR2 SVGIG (reference sequence). This CDR3 region has 12 residues. Variable domain in full (rest from reference TRBV30 and TRBJ2-1): SQTIHQWPATLVQPVGSPLSLECTVEGTSNPNLYWYRQAAGRGLQLLFYSVGIGQISSEVPQNLSASRPQDRQFILSSKKLLLSDSGFYLCAWREGYNEQFFGPGTRLTVL.

This clonotype was recorded at least ten times. This chain connects TRBV4-1 to TRBJ2-2; D not certain. Germline V CDR1 and CDR2: MGHRA, YSYEKL. Trimming stripped 4 bases from V and 5 bases from J, with 8 bases between. This CDR3 comprises 13 residues. CDR3 nucleotides: TGCGCCAGCAGCCTGAGACCAACCGGGGAGCTGTTTTTT. This translates into CASSLRPTGELFF.

This clonotype came up a few times. The V gene is TRBV20-1, the J gene TRBJ1-6; D unresolved. CDR3 length: 16 amino acids. Germline V gives CDR1 DFQATT, CDR2 SNEGSKA (reference sequence). Trimming shortened V by 1 base and J by 2 bases, and 12 bases separated the two germline ends. CDR3: CSARVGLATYNSPLHF. For the CDR3, the DNA is TGCAGTGCTAGAGTAGGATTGGCCACCTATAATTCACCCCTCCACTTT.

The V and J genes are TRBV6-2 or TRBV6-3 and TRBJ2-1; 11 bases are a match to TRBD2. The V and J ends lost 4 bases and 7 bases, in that order; junction bases with no gene match: 3. This CDR3 has 14 residues. Germline V gives CDR1 MNHEY, CDR2 SVGEGT. The CDR3 loop reads CASSLAGGPNEQFF. The CDR3 DNA is TGTGCCAGCAGTTTAGCGGGAGGGCCGAATGAGCAGTTCTTC.

In its sample, this clonotype was seen a few times. The gene calls are TRBV9 and TRBJ1-6, with TRBD1 as a possible D gene (5 bases). V lost 1 base and J 9 bases, leaving 11 bases between the germline ends. Germline V gene lookup returns CDR1 SGDLS and CDR2 YYNGEE. CDR3 size: 14 residues. The DNA of the CDR3 is TGTGCCAGCAGCGTAAAGGGGCAAAGTTCACCCCTCCACTTT. It specifies CASSVKGQSSPLHF.

This rearrangement joins TRBV12-3 or TRBV12-4 to TRBJ1-4; 11 bases agree with TRBD1. The CDR3 is made up of 15 amino acids. Trimming removed 5 bases from V and 8 bases from J; junction bases left unmatched: 7. CDR3 sequence reads: CASSARDRGNEKLFF. The CDR3 bases are TGTGCCAGCAGTGCGCGGGACAGGGGGAACGAAAAACTGTTTTTT.

The rearrangement uses TRBV29-1 and TRBJ2-5; TRBD1 is a possible D gene (7 bases). The CDR3 extends over 13 amino acids. V lost 7 bases to trimming and J lost 5 bases, with 17 bases between them. Germline V gene data show CDR1 as SQVTM and CDR2 as ANQGSEA. The CDR3 coding sequence is TGCAGCGCCGAGGGGGCGGAGGGGGAGACCCAGTACTTC. Protein product: CSAEGAEGETQYF.

This clonotype was detected only a few times. The chain links TRBV29-1 to TRBJ1-1, with 9 bases fitting TRBD1. The V gene's germline CDR1 is SQVTM and CDR2 ANQGSEA. CDR3 size: 15 residues. V lost 8 bases to trimming and J lost 0 bases; unmatched junction nucleotides: 10. The CDR3, as DNA: TGCAGCTACACAGGGGGCGGGTCAATGAACACTGAAGCTTTCTTT. It yields the protein CSYTGGGSMNTEAFF.